These 25 T cell receptor beta chains originate from one sample sequenced in a study of blood T cell repertoires in COVID-19. Only in-frame clones appear in the TCRdb table, and some are missing; sequencing was by immunoSEQ multiplex PCR. In the table there are 210,000 or so clones, around 80% of which are singletons. The source material was peripheral blood. Receptor source: a woman older than 75 with COVID-19, enrolled during active disease.

The CDR3, as DNA: TGTGCCAGCAGCTGGGACATGTCCCCTGGGGAGCAGTACTTC. Protein: CASSWDMSPGEQYF. This chain joins TRBV5-6 and TRBJ2-7, with D maybe TRBD1 (6 bases). The CDR3 covers 14 residues. V lost 3 bases and J 7 bases, leaving 17 bases between the germline ends. CDR1 is SGHDT and CDR2 is YYEEEE in the germline V gene.

The chain combines TRBV10-3 with TRBJ2-1; D perhaps matches TRBD1 (5 bases). The germline V gene has CDR1 ENHRY and CDR2 SYGVKD. The ends were cut back, 9 bases at V and 9 bases at J, with 21 bases in the middle. The CDR3 is made up of 14 amino acids. In DNA, the CDR3 is TGTGCCATTAATGCTTCCCCCACAAGGGGTGAGCAGTTCTTC. Translated, it gives CAINASPTRGEQFF.

The gene calls are TRBV10-3 and TRBJ2-5; 9 bases fit TRBD2. Germline trimming cut 0 bases from V and 3 bases from J; bases unmatched to any gene: 2. CDR3 length: 15 residues. Germline CDR1 is ENHRY and CDR2 is SYGVKD. CDR3 loop: CAISESSSGEETQYF. CDR3 nucleotide sequence: TGTGCCATCAGTGAGTCGTCTAGCGGGGAAGAGACCCAGTACTTC.

V gene TRBV5-4 combines with J gene TRBJ2-2; D uncertain. The CDR3 loop spans 13 amino acids. The germline CDR1 and CDR2 sequences are SGHNT and YYREEE (reference sequence). V shed 4 bases and J shed 6 bases, with 10 bases lying between them. The CDR3 sequence: CASSNSLSGELFF. DNA for the CDR3: TGTGCCAGCAGCAATTCCTTGTCCGGGGAGCTGTTTTTT.

The J gene is TRBJ2-2, the V gene TRBV10-3, with 10 bases lining up with TRBD2. Germline V gives CDR1 ENHRY, CDR2 SYGVKD. The CDR3 length is 17 residues. Trimming cost V 2 bases and J 2 bases; bases outside gene matches: 5. The CDR3 DNA follows: TGTGCCATCAGTGAGCCTAGGACTAGCGGTAACACCGGGGAGCTGTTTTTT. The encoded protein is CAISEPRTSGNTGELFF.

The chain couples TRBV6-5 to TRBJ2-2, with D unresolved. Germline values: CDR1 MNHEY, CDR2 SVGAGI. The germline V and J ends were trimmed by 2 bases and 0 bases, with 7 bases remaining between them. This CDR3 is built from 15 residues. The CDR3 nucleotides are TGTGCCAGCAGTTACGACATCTCGAACACCGGGGAGCTGTTTTTT. Translation: CASSYDISNTGELFF.

The gene calls are TRBV5-1 and TRBJ1-4; tentatively, D is TRBD1 (6 bases). This CDR3 spans 16 amino acids. Germline V gene data show CDR1 as SGHRS and CDR2 as YFSETQ. Deletions cut 5 bases from V and 0 bases from J, with 14 bases between. CDR3 region: CASSQGFQATNEKLFF. The CDR3 DNA sequence: TGCGCCAGCAGTCAGGGGTTCCAGGCAACTAATGAAAAACTGTTTTTT.

The V gene is TRBV5-8, the J gene TRBJ2-5; maybe TRBD2 (7 bases). Germline V gene sequence: CDR1 SGHTS, CDR2 YDEGEE. The CDR3 totals 16 residues. V was shortened by 5 bases and J by 5 bases, with 22 bases between the two germline ends. The CDR3 coding sequence is TGTGCCAGCAGTCTGAGGAGGGGGGGCAGAGGGGAGACCCAGTACTTC. Translated, it gives CASSLRRGGRGETQYF.

The V and J genes are TRBV9 and TRBJ1-6; D not resolved. Germline CDR1 reads SGDLS; CDR2 reads YYNGEE. This CDR3 is built from 14 residues. V was trimmed by 2 bases and J by 4 bases, leaving 7 bases between them. This chain's CDR3 is CASSVTQYNSPLHF. The DNA for the CDR3 is TGTGCCAGCAGCGTTACACAGTATAATTCACCCCTCCACTTT.

The chain links TRBV15 to TRBJ2-1; TRBD2 matches at 13 bases. With V trimmed by 3 bases and J by 9 bases, 14 bases remained unmatched. CDR1 LNHNV and CDR2 YYDKDF come from the germline V gene (reference sequence). The CDR3 sequence is 18 residues long. The CDR3 is CATSRGIRTSGSIGEQFF. Written as DNA, the CDR3 is TGTGCCACCAGCAGGGGGATTAGGACTAGCGGGAGCATTGGTGAGCAGTTCTTC.

The chain recombines TRBV4-1 with TRBJ2-1; TRBD2 matches at 12 bases. The CDR3 contains 17 residues. Germline V lookup: CDR1 MGHRA, CDR2 YSYEKL. The junction had 7 bases not matched to a gene; V was cut back by 3 bases and J by 4 bases. CDR3 sequence (DNA): TGCGCCAGCAGCCAGACGGGGACTAGCGGGCAATACAATGAGCAGTTCTTC. The encoded protein is CASSQTGTSGQYNEQFF.

This clone was seen only once. The chain links TRBV19 to TRBJ1-2, with D hard to call. The CDR3 is 12 amino acids. V was trimmed by 8 bases and J by 7 bases, leaving 14 bases between them. CDR1 and CDR2 from the germline V gene are LNHDA and SQIVND (reference sequence). The CDR3 reads CASSPGVSGYTF. The CDR3 nucleotides read TGTGCCAGTTCCCCCGGGGTTTCTGGCTACACCTTC.

The chain links TRBV3-1 (or the pseudogene TRBV3-2) to TRBJ2-5; D call uncertain. CDR3 length: 13 residues. Trimming took off 6 bases at V and 6 bases at J, with 14 bases between the two ends. Germline V gene lookup returns CDR1 LGHDT and CDR2 YNNKEL (reference sequence). The CDR3 DNA reads TGTGCCAGCAGTCGCTGGCTGTCACAGACCCAGTACTTC. Translated, it gives CASSRWLSQTQYF.

The chain employs TRBV6-5 and TRBJ2-1, with D maybe TRBD1 (6 bases). The length of the CDR3 is 13 residues. V lost 6 bases and J lost 9, with 15 bases in between. The germline V gene has CDR1 MNHEY and CDR2 SVGAGI. CDR3 in DNA: TGTGCCAGCAGCGGACAGACTTCGGCTGAGCAGTTCTTC. Amino acid sequence: CASSGQTSAEQFF.

The chain recombines TRBV7-9 with TRBJ2-7; D is possibly TRBD1 (6 bases). The CDR3 length is 15 residues. V was clipped by 5 bases and J by 4 bases, with 18 bases between them. The germline V gene encodes CDR1 SEHNR and CDR2 FQNEAQ (reference sequence). The CDR3 DNA sequence: TGTGCCAGCAGCCCATTGGGGGCAGGAGCTTACGAGCAGTACTTC. This encodes CASSPLGAGAYEQYF.

V is TRBV7-2 and J is TRBJ2-5; 9 bases match TRBD1. The CDR3 covers 18 residues. Losses at the gene ends were 1 base for V and 4 bases for J; bases not matched to a gene: 13. Germline V gene lookup returns CDR1 SGHTA and CDR2 FQGNSA. DNA for the CDR3: TGTGCCAGCAGCTTAGGACGCGGGACAGGGATGGTCGGAGAGACCCAGTACTTC. Translated, it gives CASSLGRGTGMVGETQYF.

V usage is TRBV19 and J usage is TRBJ2-5; D is unresolved. V shed 4 bases and J shed 5 bases, with 11 bases lying between them. Per germline, CDR1 LNHDA and CDR2 SQIVND (reference sequence). The CDR3 sequence is 13 residues long. CDR3 region: CASSTLTRETQYF. The CDR3 DNA sequence: TGTGCCAGTAGTACACTAACAAGGGAGACCCAGTACTTC.

The gene calls are TRBV19 and TRBJ1-2; D possibly corresponds to TRBD1 (6 bases). The CDR3 totals 14 residues. V was shortened by 4 bases and J by 6 bases, with 15 bases between the two germline ends. Germline V gene lookup returns CDR1 LNHDA and CDR2 SQIVND (reference sequence). CDR3 region: CASSRREQGNGYTF. CDR3 nucleotide sequence: TGTGCCAGTAGTAGGCGAGAACAGGGTAATGGCTACACCTTC.

The chain joins TRBV6-5 to TRBJ1-4; D perhaps matches TRBD1 (5 bases). V was cut by 5 bases and J by 1 base, with 8 bases left in between. Germline assignment: CDR1 MNHEY and CDR2 SVGAGI. The length of the CDR3 is 14 residues. The CDR3 nucleotides read TGTGCCAGCAGTATTCAGGGAACTAATGAAAAACTGTTTTTT. Amino acids: CASSIQGTNEKLFF.

The chain carries TRBV18 and TRBJ2-7, with 7 nucleotides matching TRBD1. Germline V gene sequence: CDR1 KGHSH, CDR2 LQKENI. V shed 1 base and J 4 bases; nucleotides not matched to a gene: 7. CDR3 length equals 15 residues. The DNA of the CDR3 is TGTGCCAGCTCACCACGACAGGGCTCTCTATACGAGCAGTACTTC. Translation gives CASSPRQGSLYEQYF.

The chain links TRBV6-5 to TRBJ1-1; TRBD1 matches 9 bases. The CDR3 is 13 amino acids. The junction had 6 bases not matched to a gene; V was cut back by 3 bases and J by 10 bases. The V gene's germline CDR1 is MNHEY and CDR2 SVGAGI. The CDR3 nucleotides are TGTGCCAGCAGTTATTCGGACAGGGGAGTAGCTTTCTTT. Translated, it gives CASSYSDRGVAFF.

The chain employs TRBV7-9 and TRBJ2-3; D uncertain. The V end lost 2 bases, the J end lost 0 bases, and 6 bases lay between the germline ends. The CDR3 is 14 residues long. Germline V lookup: CDR1 SEHNR, CDR2 FQNEAQ (reference sequence). CDR3 protein: CASSLTSSTDTQYF. CDR3 DNA: TGTGCCAGCAGCTTAACCAGTAGCACAGATACGCAGTATTTT.

This clone has just one count. The sample contains more than one DNA sequence encoding this CDR3. The rearrangement links TRBV6-5 to TRBJ2-7, with 8 nucleotides matching TRBD2. With V trimmed by 0 bases and J by 4 bases, 2 bases remained unmatched. Germline CDR1 reads MNHEY; CDR2 reads SVGAGI. The length of the CDR3 is 14 residues. Written as DNA, the CDR3 is TGTGCCAGCAGTTACTCTAGCGGGGCATACGAGCAGTACTTC. The encoded protein is CASSYSSGAYEQYF.

The chain uses TRBV5-1 and TRBJ1-1; D may be TRBD1 (5 bases). The CDR3 runs 15 residues. V was trimmed by 4 bases and J by 1 base, leaving 14 bases between them. Germline V gene lookup returns CDR1 SGHRS and CDR2 YFSETQ. CDR3 sequence: CASSPGGGANTEAFF. CDR3 nucleotide sequence: TGCGCCAGCAGCCCCGGGGGAGGGGCGAACACTGAAGCTTTCTTT. Drawing the rest from reference TRBV5-1 and TRBJ1-1, the complete variable domain is KAGVTQTPRYLIKTRGQQVTLSCSPISGHRSVSWYQQTPGQGLQFLFEYFSETQRNKGNFPGRFSGRQFSNSRSEMNVSTLELGDSALYLCASSPGGGANTEAFFGQGTRLTVV.

V usage is TRBV5-4 and J usage is TRBJ2-3, with unresolved D. In germline, CDR1 is SGHNT, CDR2 YYREEE (reference sequence). V lost 2 bases to trimming and J lost 0 bases, with 7 bases between them. This CDR3 has 14 residues. This CDR3 reads CASSFPTSTDTQYF. The CDR3 region has the DNA TGTGCCAGCAGCTTCCCGACTAGCACAGATACGCAGTATTTT.